Shown below are 3 T cell receptor beta chains from a single sample sequenced in a study of identical twins' blood T cells. TCRdb re-called the 5' RACE reads through MiXCR, storing one row per CDR3 protein. There are 350,000 to 450,000 distinct CDR3 sequences in the sample; approximately 30% occur only once, and roughly 5.5% lies in the top ten. Sequencing was done on a sample of PBMCs. The receptors originated from a woman aged 18 to 55 in good health.

The J gene is TRBJ2-1, the V gene TRBV7-8; a possible D gene is TRBD1 (6 bases). Germline V gene data show CDR1 as SGHVS and CDR2 as FQNEAQ. The CDR3 runs 17 residues. V was shortened by 7 bases and J by 6 bases, with 25 bases between the two germline ends. CDR3 sequence reads: CASKTRIRDTNSNEQFF. The DNA of the CDR3 is TGTGCCAGCAAGACTCGAATCCGGGACACTAACTCCAATGAGCAGTTCTTC.

This clonotype has at least ten counts. The rearrangement joins TRBV20-1 to TRBJ1-1; D perhaps matches TRBD1 (6 bases). Trimming cost V 5 bases and J 7 bases, with 26 bases left between them. The germline gives CDR1 DFQATT, CDR2 SNEGSKA (reference sequence). The CDR3 runs 16 residues. CDR3 loop: CSAGSRGSTEGGEAFF. The CDR3, as DNA: TGCAGTGCTGGAAGCCGGGGGTCCACGGAAGGGGGTGAAGCTTTCTTT.

This clonotype was counted between two and nine times. The CDR3 DNA sequence: TGTGCCAGCAGCCCATGGACCCGTGAAGCTTTCTTT. Protein: CASSPWTREAFF. This chain links TRBV5-5 with TRBJ1-1; no clear D gene. The germline V gene encodes CDR1 SGHKS and CDR2 YYEKEE (reference sequence). The CDR3 has 12 amino acids. V was trimmed by 4 bases and J by 7 bases, leaving 11 bases between them.